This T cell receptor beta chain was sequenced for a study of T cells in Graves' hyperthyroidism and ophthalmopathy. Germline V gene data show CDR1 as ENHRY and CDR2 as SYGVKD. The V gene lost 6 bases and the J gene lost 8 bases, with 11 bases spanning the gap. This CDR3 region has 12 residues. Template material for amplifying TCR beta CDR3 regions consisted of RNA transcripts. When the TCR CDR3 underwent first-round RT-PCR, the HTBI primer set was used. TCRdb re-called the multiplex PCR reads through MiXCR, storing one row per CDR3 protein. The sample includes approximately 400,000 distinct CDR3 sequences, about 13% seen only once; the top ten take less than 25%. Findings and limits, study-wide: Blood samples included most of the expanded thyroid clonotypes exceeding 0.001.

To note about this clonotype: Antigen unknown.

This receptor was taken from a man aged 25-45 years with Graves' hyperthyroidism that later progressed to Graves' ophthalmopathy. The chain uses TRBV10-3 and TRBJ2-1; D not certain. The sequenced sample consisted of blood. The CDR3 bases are TGTGCCATCAGGGGTGACTTTGATGAGCAGTTCTTC. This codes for CAIRGDFDEQFF.